This note documents a single T cell receptor beta chain sequence. Its specificity is not known. This record comes from a study of T-cell memory formation after mild COVID-19. Study in general: TCR clusters were mostly confined to one donor each. General observations from the study: While clones contracting from day 15 to 85 were balanced between CD4 and CD8, later expanders leaned CD4+. Contracting CD8+ clones were enriched in EMRA, CD4+ mainly in CM and EM. The pre-infection memory compartment contained some responding clones, suggesting cross-reactive memory joined.

TCRdb redid the calling of the 5' RACE reads with MiXCR, one entry per CDR3 protein. Altogether roughly 190,000 distinct CDR3 sequences are present, around 25% being singletons, with the ten largest covering about an eighth. The CDR3 loop spans 16 amino acids. V lost 1 base and J 4 bases, leaving 16 bases between the germline ends. This chain joins TRBV12-3 or TRBV12-4 and TRBJ2-5, with D possibly being TRBD2 (5 bases). The receptor was derived from an adult woman who had mild COVID-19 (a few samples of this study predate the infection). Cell type and time point are not known. Sequenced material: PBMCs or a T cell subset sorted from them (not recorded which). CDR3 bases: TGTGCCAGCAGTTTAGGAGGGCATGTTGATTTAGAGACCCAGTACTTC. Translated, it gives CASSLGGHVDLETQYF.